Listed below are T cell receptor beta chains from one sample, sequenced in a study of cytomegalovirus exposure and HLA in healthy donors. The repertoire was sequenced with immunoSEQ multiplex PCR; TCRdb's copy has only in-frame clones and lacks some. The sample lists around 220,000 clones, 70% to 80% seen once, with 1.5% to 2% in the top ten. Sequenced material: PBMCs. The receptors were sampled from a woman aged 30 to 39 in good health and CMV-seronegative. Each CDR3 is given with its conserved first and last residue. D genes are given only for firm matches. Rows give clone size only sometimes, using once, few, many, or a class for an expanded clone.

v_call: TRBV6-5
j_call: TRBJ1-1
clone_size: -
d_call: -
cdr3_nt: TGTGCCAGCAGCACGGGGGGTACTGAAGCTTTCTTT
cdr3_aa: CASSTGGTEAFF

v_call: TRBV2
j_call: TRBJ2-7
clone_size: -
d_call: TRBD1
cdr3_nt: TGTGCCAGCAGTCCCGGACAGGGATGGTCCTACGAGCAGTACTTC
cdr3_aa: CASSPGQGWSYEQYF

v_call: TRBV2
j_call: TRBJ2-7
clone_size: -
d_call: -
cdr3_nt: TGTGCCAGCAGTGAAAACAGCGGGCAGTACTTC
cdr3_aa: CASSENSGQYF

v_call: TRBV29-1
j_call: TRBJ2-7
clone_size: -
d_call: TRBD2
cdr3_nt: TGCAGCGTTGTACGCGGGAGTACATACGAGCAGTACTTC
cdr3_aa: CSVVRGSTYEQYF

v_call: TRBV6-5
j_call: TRBJ1-4
clone_size: -
d_call: TRBD1
cdr3_nt: TGTGCCAGCGGGGACAGTACTAATGAAAAACTGTTTTTT
cdr3_aa: CASGDSTNEKLFF

v_call: TRBV7-9
j_call: TRBJ1-1
clone_size: -
d_call: -
cdr3_nt: TGTTCCAGCAGATTGGGGAGCACTGAAGCTTTCTTT
cdr3_aa: CSSRLGSTEAFF

v_call: TRBV10-2
j_call: TRBJ1-3
clone_size: few
d_call: TRBD1
cdr3_nt: TGCGCCAGCAGCAAGACAGGGGCTGGAAACACCATATATTTT
cdr3_aa: CASSKTGAGNTIYF

v_call: TRBV2
j_call: TRBJ1-2
clone_size: -
d_call: -
cdr3_nt: TGTGCCAGCAGTGCGACAGCTTCTAACTATGGCTACACCTTC
cdr3_aa: CASSATASNYGYTF

v_call: TRBV5-1
j_call: TRBJ1-2
clone_size: -
d_call: -
cdr3_nt: TGTGCCAGCAGCTTAGGACAGACCTATGGCTACACCTTC
cdr3_aa: CASSLGQTYGYTF

v_call: TRBV6-1
j_call: TRBJ1-2
clone_size: few
d_call: -
cdr3_nt: TGTGCCAGCAGTGAAGAAATCTGGGACTCTGGCTACACCTTC
cdr3_aa: CASSEEIWDSGYTF

v_call: TRBV6-6
j_call: TRBJ1-2
clone_size: -
d_call: TRBD1
cdr3_nt: TGTGCCAGCAGCCGCCGGGACAGGGGGAACTATGGCTACACCTTC
cdr3_aa: CASSRRDRGNYGYTF

v_call: TRBV19
j_call: TRBJ2-5
clone_size: few
d_call: -
cdr3_nt: TGTGCCAGTAGCAATAGACGGGGTGGGGAGACCCAGTACTTC
cdr3_aa: CASSNRRGGETQYF

v_call: TRBV27
j_call: TRBJ1-6
clone_size: -
d_call: TRBD1
cdr3_nt: TGTGCCAGCAGCTGGGGACAGGAGAGAAATTCACCCCTCCACTTT
cdr3_aa: CASSWGQERNSPLHF

v_call: TRBV5-1
j_call: TRBJ2-1
clone_size: -
d_call: -
cdr3_nt: TGCGCCAGCAGCTTATCAAGTGTGACTAGAGGCTACAATGAGCAGTTCTTC
cdr3_aa: CASSLSSVTRGYNEQFF

v_call: TRBV6-1
j_call: TRBJ1-2
clone_size: -
d_call: -
cdr3_nt: TGTGCCAGCAGTGAACAAGAGCGTGGCTACACCTTC
cdr3_aa: CASSEQERGYTF

v_call: TRBV30
j_call: TRBJ1-2
clone_size: few
d_call: -
cdr3_nt: TGTGCCTGGATGGATACAGGGTCCTCCACCTTC
cdr3_aa: CAWMDTGSSTF

v_call: TRBV7-6
j_call: TRBJ1-4
clone_size: once
d_call: -
cdr3_nt: TGTGCCAGCAGCTTAGCGGTCCCCCTAGGTTCCCCAGCAACTAATGAAAAACTGTTTTTT
cdr3_aa: CASSLAVPLGSPATNEKLFF

v_call: TRBV6-1
j_call: TRBJ1-1
clone_size: few
d_call: -
cdr3_nt: TGTGCCAGCGACCATATCTTTGGGGCAAACACTGAAGCTTTCTTT
cdr3_aa: CASDHIFGANTEAFF

v_call: TRBV7-9
j_call: TRBJ1-5
clone_size: -
d_call: -
cdr3_nt: TGTGCCAGCAGCTTAGAAGGCGGAGTCAGCAAGCATTTT
cdr3_aa: CASSLEGGVSKHF

v_call: TRBV6-1
j_call: TRBJ2-4
clone_size: -
d_call: -
cdr3_nt: TGTGCCAGCAGTGTCGAGCTAGCCAAAAACATTCAGTACTTC
cdr3_aa: CASSVELAKNIQYF

v_call: TRBV6-1
j_call: TRBJ2-1
clone_size: -
d_call: TRBD2
cdr3_nt: TGTGCCAGCAGTGAGGGACTAGCCATCGGCGAGCAGTTCTTC
cdr3_aa: CASSEGLAIGEQFF

v_call: TRBV5-1
j_call: TRBJ1-2
clone_size: few
d_call: -
cdr3_nt: TGCGCCAGCAGCTGGACATCTAACTATGGCTACACCTTC
cdr3_aa: CASSWTSNYGYTF

v_call: TRBV21-1
j_call: TRBJ2-7
clone_size: -
d_call: -
cdr3_nt: TGTGCCAGCAGCGAAGACCCCCCGACAGGGGTGCACGAGCAGTACTTC
cdr3_aa: CASSEDPPTGVHEQYF

v_call: TRBV7-9
j_call: TRBJ2-1
clone_size: -
d_call: TRBD2
cdr3_nt: TGTGCCAGCAGCTTCCCCCTAGCGGGAGATCCCTACAATGAGCAGTTCTTC
cdr3_aa: CASSFPLAGDPYNEQFF

v_call: TRBV6-4
j_call: TRBJ1-1
clone_size: -
d_call: -
cdr3_nt: TGTGCCAGCAGATTGGACAACTCGAACACTGAAGCTTTCTTT
cdr3_aa: CASRLDNSNTEAFF

v_call: TRBV5-1
j_call: TRBJ2-2
clone_size: -
d_call: TRBD1
cdr3_nt: TGCGCCAGCAGCTCGGCACCCGGGACAGCGAACACCGGGGAGCTGTTTTTT
cdr3_aa: CASSSAPGTANTGELFF

v_call: TRBV5-1
j_call: TRBJ1-5
clone_size: -
d_call: TRBD1
cdr3_nt: TGCGCCAGCAGCTCCGGACAGGGGAGCAATCAGCCCCAGCATTTT
cdr3_aa: CASSSGQGSNQPQHF

v_call: TRBV4-1
j_call: TRBJ1-5
clone_size: -
d_call: -
cdr3_nt: TGCGCCAGCAGCCAAAGCTTATCTGAGGCCCAGCATTTT
cdr3_aa: CASSQSLSEAQHF

v_call: TRBV9
j_call: TRBJ1-2
clone_size: -
d_call: -
cdr3_nt: TGTGCCAGCAGCTTCAGGGATACCCCCTATGGCTACACCTTC
cdr3_aa: CASSFRDTPYGYTF

v_call: TRBV6-1
j_call: TRBJ1-2
clone_size: -
d_call: -
cdr3_nt: TGTGCCACCCAGGCGGGGAGGGGCTATGGCTACACCTTC
cdr3_aa: CATQAGRGYGYTF

v_call: TRBV6-5
j_call: TRBJ2-7
clone_size: -
d_call: TRBD1
cdr3_nt: TGTGCCAGCAGTACCGGGACAGGGAACTACGAGCAGTACTTC
cdr3_aa: CASSTGTGNYEQYF

v_call: TRBV6-5
j_call: TRBJ1-1
clone_size: -
d_call: TRBD1
cdr3_nt: TGTGCCAGCAGTTATGCAGGGGGGAGGACTGAAGCTTTCTTT
cdr3_aa: CASSYAGGRTEAFF

v_call: TRBV23-1
j_call: TRBJ1-6
clone_size: -
d_call: -
cdr3_nt: TGCGCCAGCACTCAAAACCGTAGCCCGGCCCCGGCCGATAATTCACCCCTCCACTTT
cdr3_aa: CASTQNRSPAPADNSPLHF

v_call: TRBV7-6
j_call: TRBJ2-1
clone_size: few
d_call: TRBD2
cdr3_nt: TGTGCTAGCAGACCGGACGGGGGGGATGAGCAGTTCTTC
cdr3_aa: CASRPDGGDEQFF

v_call: TRBV2
j_call: TRBJ2-3
clone_size: -
d_call: TRBD1
cdr3_nt: TGTGCCAGCACAAAGTTAGGGACAGGCACAGATACGCAGTATTTT
cdr3_aa: CASTKLGTGTDTQYF

v_call: TRBV29-1
j_call: TRBJ2-1
clone_size: -
d_call: TRBD2
cdr3_nt: TGCAGCGTTGGGGGGACTAGCGGTAGCTCCTACAATGAGCAGTTCTTC
cdr3_aa: CSVGGTSGSSYNEQFF

v_call: TRBV7-9
j_call: TRBJ2-3
clone_size: -
d_call: -
cdr3_nt: TGTTCCAGCAGCACTGACAGGACGGGAAGCACAGATACGCAGTATTTT
cdr3_aa: CSSSTDRTGSTDTQYF

v_call: TRBV5-1
j_call: TRBJ1-2
clone_size: -
d_call: -
cdr3_nt: TGCGCCAGCAGCAGGACGACCGGGACAAAAGAAAACTATGGCTACACCTTC
cdr3_aa: CASSRTTGTKENYGYTF

v_call: TRBV5-1
j_call: TRBJ2-2
clone_size: -
d_call: TRBD2
cdr3_nt: TGCGCCAGCTCCGGGACTAGCGGGATTTTACGGAACACCGGGGAGCTGTTTTTT
cdr3_aa: CASSGTSGILRNTGELFF

v_call: TRBV27
j_call: TRBJ2-1
clone_size: -
d_call: -
cdr3_nt: TGTGCCAGCAGTGACAGGGCGGGGTACAATGAGCAGTTCTTC
cdr3_aa: CASSDRAGYNEQFF

v_call: TRBV2
j_call: TRBJ1-5
clone_size: -
d_call: TRBD1
cdr3_nt: TGTGCCAGCAGTGAAGGGGGGTTAGGGGGCAATAATCAGCCCCAGCATTTT
cdr3_aa: CASSEGGLGGNNQPQHF

v_call: TRBV19
j_call: TRBJ1-2
clone_size: -
d_call: -
cdr3_nt: TGTGCCAGTAGTGCGAGCGGTTACACCTTC
cdr3_aa: CASSASGYTF

v_call: TRBV29-1
j_call: TRBJ2-7
clone_size: -
d_call: -
cdr3_nt: TGCAGCGTTGAAGCAGGGTCAGGGGTGGGCGAGCAGTACTTC
cdr3_aa: CSVEAGSGVGEQYF

v_call: TRBV5-6
j_call: TRBJ2-7
clone_size: -
d_call: -
cdr3_nt: TGTGCCAGCAGCTTGGGAGGGCAATGGTACGAGCAGTACTTC
cdr3_aa: CASSLGGQWYEQYF

v_call: TRBV2
j_call: TRBJ1-6
clone_size: -
d_call: TRBD1
cdr3_nt: TGTGCCAGCAGTGGTATGGACAGGGCCAATTCACCCCTCCACTTT
cdr3_aa: CASSGMDRANSPLHF